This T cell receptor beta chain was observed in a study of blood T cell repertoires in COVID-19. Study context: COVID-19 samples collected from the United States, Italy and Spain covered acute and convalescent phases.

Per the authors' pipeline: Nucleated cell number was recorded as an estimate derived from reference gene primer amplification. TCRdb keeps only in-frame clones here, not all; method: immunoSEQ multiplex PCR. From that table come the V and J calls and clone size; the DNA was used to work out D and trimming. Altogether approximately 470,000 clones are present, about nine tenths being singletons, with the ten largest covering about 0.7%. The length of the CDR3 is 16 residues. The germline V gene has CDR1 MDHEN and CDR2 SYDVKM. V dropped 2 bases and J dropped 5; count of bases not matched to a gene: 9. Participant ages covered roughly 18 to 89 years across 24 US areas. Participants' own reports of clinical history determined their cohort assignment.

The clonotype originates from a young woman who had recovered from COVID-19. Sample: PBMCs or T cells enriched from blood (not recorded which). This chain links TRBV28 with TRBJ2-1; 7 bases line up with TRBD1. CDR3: CASSLSGTEKNNEQFF. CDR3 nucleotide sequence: TGTGCCAGCAGTTTAAGTGGGACAGAGAAAAACAATGAGCAGTTCTTC.